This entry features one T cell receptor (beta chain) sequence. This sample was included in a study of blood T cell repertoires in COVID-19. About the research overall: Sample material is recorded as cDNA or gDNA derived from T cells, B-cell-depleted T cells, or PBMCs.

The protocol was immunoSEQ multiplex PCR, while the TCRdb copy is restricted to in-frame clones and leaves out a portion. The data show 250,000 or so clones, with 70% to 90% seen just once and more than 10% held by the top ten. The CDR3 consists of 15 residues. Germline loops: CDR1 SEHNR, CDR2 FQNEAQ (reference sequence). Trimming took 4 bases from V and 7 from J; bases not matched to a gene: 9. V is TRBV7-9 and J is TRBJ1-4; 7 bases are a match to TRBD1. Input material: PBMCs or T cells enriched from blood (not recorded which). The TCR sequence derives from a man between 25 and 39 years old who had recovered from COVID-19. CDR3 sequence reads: CASSWNRGLSEKLFF. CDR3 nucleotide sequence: TGTGCCAGCAGCTGGAACAGGGGATTGAGTGAAAAACTGTTTTTT.